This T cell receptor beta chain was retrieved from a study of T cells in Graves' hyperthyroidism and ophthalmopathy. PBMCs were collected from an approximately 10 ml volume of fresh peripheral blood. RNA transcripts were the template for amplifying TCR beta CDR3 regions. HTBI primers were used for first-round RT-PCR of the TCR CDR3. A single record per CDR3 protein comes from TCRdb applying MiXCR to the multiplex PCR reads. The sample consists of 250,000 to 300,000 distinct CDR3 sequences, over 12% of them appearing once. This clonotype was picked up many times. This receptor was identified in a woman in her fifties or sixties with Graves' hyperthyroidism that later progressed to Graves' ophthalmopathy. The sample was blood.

CDR3 DNA sequence: TGTGCCAGCAGTGAATTGGGCAATACGCAGTATTTT. Protein sequence: CASSELGNTQYF. The rearrangement links TRBV6-1 to TRBJ2-3, with unresolved D. V gave up 2 bases and J gave up 7 bases, with 7 bases separating them. The CDR3 covers 12 residues. The germline V gene encodes CDR1 MNHNS and CDR2 SASEGT.